The sample holds one count of the clone carrying this TCR beta chain. These data come from a study of blood T cell repertoires in COVID-19. Turning to the study itself: Spain, Italy and the United States supplied samples that represented acute and convalescent COVID-19. Nucleic acid was either cDNA or gDNA, and it came from T cells, B-cell-depleted T cells, or PBMCs.

Per the original methods: Reference gene primer amplification gave estimated nucleated cell counts. TCRdb's table, derived via immunoSEQ multiplex PCR, lists solely in-frame clones and lacks some. V and J calls and clone size are copied from that table; D and trimming were computed from the DNA. The table has some 260,000 clones, around 84% seen once; the top ten hold 4.1%. Recruitment covered about 25 US areas and drew participants whose ages spanned roughly 18 to 100 years. Sequenced material: PBMCs or T cells enriched from blood (not recorded which). The TCR was taken from a man aged 25 to 40 with acute COVID-19.

The DNA of the CDR3 is TGTGCCAGCACCCTAAGGGGATCGGCCGGGGAGCTGTTTTTT. Translating it yields CASTLRGSAGELFF. The rearrangement uses TRBV27 and TRBJ2-2; D perhaps matches TRBD1 (5 bases). The CDR3 covers 14 residues. Germline values: CDR1 MNHEY, CDR2 SMNVEV (reference sequence). Trimming stripped 7 bases from V and 6 bases from J, with 15 bases between.